The next 12 T cell receptor beta chains were all read from a single sample in a study of cytomegalovirus exposure and HLA in healthy donors. TCRdb's copy holds only in-frame clones and misses some; the assay was immunoSEQ multiplex PCR. The sample holds 150,000 to 200,000 clones; approximately 84% are singletons and the top ten take roughly 10%. Sample: PBMCs. These receptors were collected from a man aged 30-40 years in good health and CMV-seropositive.

The rearrangement links TRBV7-9 to TRBJ1-6; a possible D gene is TRBD1 (5 bases). V was pared by 1 base and J by 8 bases, with 12 bases between. Germline V CDR1 and CDR2: SEHNR, FQNEAQ (reference sequence). This CDR3 spans 15 amino acids. CDR3 coding DNA: TGTGCCAGCAGCTTAGAGGAGGGGAATTATTCACCCCTCCACTTT. Protein sequence: CASSLEEGNYSPLHF.

This rearrangement joins TRBV9 to TRBJ2-2; no reliable D call. Germline V lookup: CDR1 SGDLS, CDR2 YYNGEE. This CDR3 has 13 amino acids. The ends were cut back, 3 bases at V and 6 bases at J, with 9 bases in the middle. CDR3 sequence reads: CASSATVAGELFF. The DNA for the CDR3 is TGTGCCAGCAGCGCTACAGTAGCCGGGGAGCTGTTTTTT.

This clone has just a few counts. The J gene is TRBJ1-6, the V gene TRBV27, with D unresolved. Germline V lookup: CDR1 MNHEY, CDR2 SMNVEV (reference sequence). The CDR3 covers 12 residues. V was trimmed by 3 bases and J by 6 bases, leaving 3 bases between them. Written as DNA, the CDR3 is TGTGCCAGCAGTTTCGTTAATTCACCCCTCCACTTT. Its protein product is CASSFVNSPLHF.

This rearrangement joins TRBV25-1 to TRBJ2-5; 8 bases match TRBD1. The CDR3 covers 15 residues. Germline values: CDR1 MGHDK, CDR2 SYGVNS. V trimming: 3 bases; J trimming: 7 bases; junction bases outside the gene matches: 10. Here the CDR3 DNA reads TGTGCCAGCAGTGATCCCGGACAGGGTATAGGGACCCAGTACTTC. It codes for CASSDPGQGIGTQYF.

CDR3 residues: CASSPTGRNTGELFF. CDR3 coding DNA: TGTGCCAGCAGCCCTACAGGGAGGAACACCGGGGAGCTGTTTTTT. This chain joins TRBV5-6 and TRBJ2-2, with TRBD1 as a possible D gene (6 bases). The CDR3 has 15 residues. Per the germline V gene, CDR1 is SGHDT and CDR2 is YYEEEE. V lost 4 bases to trimming and J lost 1 base, with 11 bases between them. Filled out from reference TRBV5-6 and TRBJ2-2, the complete variable domain reads DAGVTQSPTHLIKTRGQQVTLRCSPKSGHDTVSWYQQALGQGPQFIFQYYEEEERQRGNFPDRFSGHQFPNYSSELNVNALLLGDSALYLCASSPTGRNTGELFFGEGSRLTVL.

The rearrangement uses TRBV7-3 and TRBJ1-1; D call uncertain. Germline V gene lookup returns CDR1 SGHTA and CDR2 FQGTGA. V lost 4 bases, J lost 2 bases, and 11 bases lay in between. The CDR3 has 14 residues. CDR3 coding DNA: TGTGCCAGCAGCTACTCGGGTCCCAACACTGAAGCTTTCTTT. Translating it yields CASSYSGPNTEAFF.

This clone was found a few times. V and J are TRBV2 and TRBJ2-5; a possible D gene is TRBD1 (6 bases). The germline gives CDR1 SNHLY, CDR2 FYNNEI. The CDR3 covers 13 residues. Trimming removed 8 bases from V and 5 bases from J, with 15 bases in between. CDR3 coding DNA: TGTGCCAGCCAACTTTACAGGGATGAGACCCAGTACTTC. Translated: CASQLYRDETQYF. The entire variable domain, with the rest obtained from reference TRBV2 and TRBJ2-5, is as follows: EPEVTQTPSHQVTQMGQEVILRCVPISNHLYFYWYRQILGQKVEFLVSFYNNEISEKSEIFDDQFSVERPDGSNFTLKIRSTKLEDSAMYFCASQLYRDETQYFGPGTRLLVL.

The V gene is TRBV4-3, the J gene TRBJ2-3; TRBD2 aligns across 9 bases. Germline V gives CDR1 LGHNA, CDR2 YSLEER. The CDR3 is 15 residues long. V lost 2 bases and J lost 4; bases outside the gene matches: 4. CDR3 in amino acids: CASSQKRGAADTQYF. The DNA of the CDR3 is TGCGCCAGCAGCCAAAAGCGGGGGGCGGCAGATACGCAGTATTTT.

The chain combines TRBV30 with TRBJ2-5; TRBD2 aligns across 14 bases. The CDR3 has 15 amino acids. The V and J ends lost 7 bases and 3 bases, in that order; junction bases with no gene match: 7. CDR1 is GTSNPN, CDR2 SVGIG, per germline (reference sequence). The CDR3 sequence is CASTGTSGSEETQYF. The CDR3 DNA is TGTGCCTCCACCGGGACTAGCGGGAGTGAAGAGACCCAGTACTTC.

This clone came up once. The rearrangement links TRBV19 to TRBJ2-7; 9 bases are a match to TRBD2. The CDR3 sequence is 16 residues long. The V segment lost 5 bases and the J segment 4 bases; nucleotides outside the gene matches: 12. Germline assignment: CDR1 LNHDA and CDR2 SQIVND (reference sequence). The chain's CDR3 is CASSPLIGGRVYEQYF. The CDR3 DNA follows: TGTGCCAGTAGTCCCCTCATCGGCGGGAGGGTGTACGAGCAGTACTTC.

This clone was seen a single time. The gene calls are TRBV6-1 and TRBJ2-7, with 8 bases that match TRBD2. Germline V CDR1 and CDR2: MNHNS, SASEGT. This CDR3 is built from 14 residues. With 1 base clipped from V and 4 bases from J, the junction kept 3 bases outside the gene matches. The CDR3 loop reads CASSEEAGVYEQYF. CDR3 nucleotides: TGTGCCAGCAGTGAAGAAGCGGGAGTTTACGAGCAGTACTTC.

The chain has TRBV27 and TRBJ1-4; 8 positions agree with TRBD1. CDR3 length: 17 residues. V shed 2 bases and J 5 bases; nucleotides not matched to a gene: 10. The germline CDR1 and CDR2 sequences are MNHEY and SMNVEV (reference sequence). CDR3 nucleotide sequence: TGTGCCAGCAGTTTAGTAACTCCGAGACAGGGGAATGAAAAACTGTTTTTT. Protein sequence: CASSLVTPRQGNEKLFF.